The 5 T cell receptor beta chains reported below all come from one sample, sequenced in a study of blood T cell repertoires in COVID-19. Profiling relied on immunoSEQ multiplex PCR, and the TCRdb table lists in-frame clones only, not all of them. The sample comprises 170,000 or so clones, roughly 87% of which are singletons, and about 8.3% rests with the top ten. Input material: peripheral blood. These receptors all stem from a woman aged 70-85 years with COVID-19, enrolled during active disease.

This chain joins TRBV24-1 and TRBJ2-7; tentatively, D is TRBD2 (6 bases). Trimming removed 7 bases from V and 2 bases from J, with 23 bases in between. Germline V gene sequence: CDR1 KGHDR, CDR2 SFDVKD. The CDR3 is 17 amino acids. This CDR3 reads CATSPGSTGTLTYEQYF. CDR3 in DNA: TGTGCCACCAGCCCAGGGTCGACCGGGACTCTAACCTACGAGCAGTACTTC.

This clone has a handful of counts. CDR3 in amino acids: CASSLSGRAYNEQFF. CDR3 in DNA: TGTGCCAGCAGCCTTAGCGGGAGGGCCTACAATGAGCAGTTCTTC. The V call is TRBV3-1 (or the pseudogene TRBV3-2), the J call TRBJ2-1; the match to TRBD2 covers 11 bases. The CDR3 spans 15 residues. CDR1 is LGHDT, CDR2 YNNKEL, per germline (reference sequence). Trimming removed 4 bases from V and 2 bases from J; junction bases left unmatched: 1.

V gene TRBV30 combines with J gene TRBJ1-6, with 7 bases identical to TRBD1. J was trimmed by 14 bases and V by 0 bases; bases with no gene match: 4. CDR1 is GTSNPN, CDR2 SVGIG, per germline (reference sequence). CDR3 length: 12 amino acids. The CDR3 loop is CAWSVDRVTLHF. The CDR3 DNA follows: TGTGCCTGGAGTGTCGACAGGGTGACCCTCCACTTT.

The chain combines TRBV5-1 with TRBJ1-3; D is unclear. Germline V gene sequence: CDR1 SGHRS, CDR2 YFSETQ. The length of the CDR3 is 14 residues. The V gene lost 4 bases and the J gene lost 2 bases, with 10 bases spanning the gap. CDR3 in amino acids: CASSEGRPGNTIYF. The CDR3 nucleotides read TGCGCCAGCAGCGAAGGGAGACCTGGAAACACCATATATTTT.

The J gene is TRBJ1-2, the V gene TRBV5-1, with D maybe TRBD1 (6 bases). This CDR3 comprises 15 residues. V dropped 2 bases and J dropped 4 bases, with 15 bases sitting between them. Looked up from germline, CDR1 is SGHRS and CDR2 is YFSETQ. The CDR3, as DNA: TGCGCCAGCAGCTTCGAACAGGGAGGGATCTATGGCTACACCTTC. Translated, it gives CASSFEQGGIYGYTF.